Each of the 13 T cell receptor beta chains below was sequenced from the same sample in a study of T cells in narcolepsy. This table comes from immunoSEQ multiplex PCR, and its TCRdb copy is limited to in-frame clones, with some not included. This sample has fewer than 35,000 clones, with about 81% found just once. The sequenced sample was CD45RA- memory CD4+ T cells from PBMCs. The receptors were gathered from a human donor with narcolepsy.

The chain employs TRBV25-1 and TRBJ1-4; 9 bases fit TRBD1. Germline V lookup: CDR1 MGHDK, CDR2 SYGVNS. The CDR3 extends over 13 amino acids. The junction had 4 bases not matched to a gene; V was cut back by 9 bases and J by 5 bases. CDR3 region: CASRDRVNEKLFF. Written as DNA, the CDR3 is TGTGCCAGTCGGGACAGGGTAAATGAAAAACTGTTTTTT.

The chain employs TRBV4-1 and TRBJ1-1, with D possibly being TRBD1 (6 bases). The CDR3 extends over 15 amino acids. Germline V lookup: CDR1 MGHRA, CDR2 YSYEKL. The V end lost 4 bases, the J end lost 0 bases, and 12 bases lay between the germline ends. CDR3 protein: CASSLRDRLNTEAFF. In nucleotides, the CDR3 is TGCGCCAGCAGCCTACGAGACAGGTTGAACACTGAAGCTTTCTTT.

V gene TRBV10-3 combines with J gene TRBJ1-2; tentative D call: TRBD1 (5 bases). The V end was cut by 4 bases, the J end by 8 bases, with 14 bases between. Germline V CDR1 and CDR2: ENHRY, SYGVKD. CDR3 length: 13 amino acids. CDR3 DNA: TGTGCCATCAGTGTGAGTACCAGGGAAGGCTACACCTTC. Its translation is CAISVSTREGYTF.

J is TRBJ1-5 and V is TRBV6-1; D is uncertain. This CDR3 contains 19 residues. Trimming took off 4 bases at V and 5 bases at J, with 27 bases between the two ends. Germline-derived CDR1 and CDR2 are MNHNS and SASEGT. DNA for the CDR3: TGTGCCAGCAGTGCTCGACCTGGGAGAGAAGGGCTGCTTGATCAGCCCCAGCATTTT. Encoded protein: CASSARPGREGLLDQPQHF.

The gene calls are TRBV7-2 and TRBJ1-1; a possible D gene is TRBD1 (5 bases). Trimming took off 5 bases at V and 0 bases at J, with 10 bases between the two ends. The germline V gene encodes CDR1 SGHTA and CDR2 FQGNSA. CDR3 length: 14 residues. CDR3 loop: CASSPTGLNTEAFF. The CDR3 DNA sequence: TGTGCCAGCAGCCCTACAGGATTGAACACTGAAGCTTTCTTT.

The rearrangement joins TRBV28 to TRBJ2-1; D is unresolved. V lost 2 bases to trimming and J lost 10 bases, with 9 bases between them. This CDR3 is built from 12 residues. Germline lookup yields CDR1 MDHEN and CDR2 SYDVKM. In DNA form, the CDR3 reads TGTGCCAGCAGTTTAACCCGATCAGAGCAGTTCTTC. This codes for CASSLTRSEQFF.

The rearrangement links TRBV5-4 to TRBJ2-1; TRBD1 aligns across 7 bases. CDR1 SGHNT and CDR2 YYREEE come from the germline V gene (reference sequence). The CDR3 consists of 16 residues. With V trimmed by 4 bases and J by 0 bases, 7 bases remained unmatched. In DNA form, the CDR3 reads TGTGCCAGCAGCCGGGGACAGACGGCCTCCTACAATGAGCAGTTCTTC. Its translation: CASSRGQTASYNEQFF.

The gene calls are TRBV29-1 and TRBJ2-1; D ambiguous. The CDR3 contains 11 residues. Trimming shortened V by 4 bases and J by 3 bases, and 4 bases separated the two germline ends. Looked up from germline, CDR1 is SQVTM and CDR2 is ANQGSEA. The CDR3 DNA reads TGCAGCGTTGGGGACTACAATGAGCAGTTCTTC. The encoded protein is CSVGDYNEQFF.

This rearrangement joins TRBV7-8 to TRBJ1-2; perhaps TRBD1 as D (6 bases). Trimming cost V 0 bases and J 4 bases, with 15 bases left between them. CDR1 SGHVS and CDR2 FQNEAQ come from the germline V gene. The CDR3 is made up of 16 amino acids. The CDR3 is CASSLALGGRPYGYTF. The DNA of the CDR3 is TGTGCCAGCAGCTTAGCGCTCGGGGGCCGACCCTATGGCTACACCTTC.

The chain combines TRBV7-9 with TRBJ2-5; D gene uncertain. This CDR3 spans 12 amino acids. V lost 1 base and J lost 5, with 5 bases in between. Germline V gives CDR1 SEHNR, CDR2 FQNEAQ (reference sequence). The CDR3 loop is CASSLVGETQYF. In DNA, the CDR3 is TGTGCCAGCAGCTTAGTCGGGGAGACCCAGTACTTC.

J is TRBJ1-6 and V is TRBV27, with D maybe TRBD1 (5 bases). Germline lookup yields CDR1 MNHEY and CDR2 SMNVEV (reference sequence). This CDR3 is built from 14 residues. The V end lost 2 bases, the J end lost 9 bases, and 11 bases lay between the germline ends. The CDR3 loop is CASSLKLGVSPLHF. Here the CDR3 DNA reads TGTGCCAGCAGTTTAAAGCTGGGGGTTTCACCCCTCCACTTT.

This chain uses TRBV7-2 with TRBJ2-1; 7 bases match TRBD1. This CDR3 is 15 amino acids long. CDR1 is SGHTA, CDR2 FQGNSA, per germline. J was trimmed by 3 bases and V by 5 bases; bases with no gene match: 7. CDR3 in amino acids: CASSRDGDSYNEQFF. The CDR3 coding sequence is TGTGCCAGCAGCCGCGACGGGGACAGCTACAATGAGCAGTTCTTC.

The chain has TRBV9 and TRBJ1-3; 8 nucleotides line up with TRBD1. V lost 0 bases to trimming and J lost 3 bases; unmatched junction nucleotides: 8. This CDR3 is 17 amino acids long. Germline assignment: CDR1 SGDLS and CDR2 YYNGEE. The CDR3 reads CASSVEDRATGGNTIYF. The CDR3, as DNA: TGTGCCAGCAGCGTAGAGGACAGGGCAACGGGTGGAAACACCATATATTTT.